These T cell receptor beta chains were read from a single sample in a study of T cell responses to AZD1222 COVID-19 vaccine. The method was immunoSEQ multiplex PCR; TCRdb's version includes in-frame clones alone and lacks a portion of them. The table has 130,000 or so clones, 92% seen once. The starting material was peripheral blood, obtained on day 0 of AZD1222 vaccination. Every receptor here comes from an adult in good health. CDR3s include the opening cysteine and the closing phenylalanine or tryptophan. The D gene is left open where the match is weak. Clone size is stated in some rows and not others, as once, few, many or a class when expanded.

>TRBJ2-7|TRBD1|15|TRBV9|NA
TGTGCCAGCAGCGTCCAACCCGGACAGGTCGACGAGCAGTACTTC
CASSVQPGQVDEQYF
>TRBJ2-3|TRBD2|17|TRBV9|NA
TGTGCCAGCAGCATGCGGACTAGCGGGAGGGGCACAGATACGCAGTATTTT
CASSMRTSGRGTDTQYF
>TRBJ1-3|NA|17|TRBV19|NA
TGTGCCAGTAGTTGGAGTCTCCGGATGAACTCTGGAAACACCATATATTTT
CASSWSLRMNSGNTIYF
>TRBJ2-5|NA|13|TRBV10-3|NA
TGTGCCATCGCCGATTCCGGGCGAGAGACCCAGTACTTC
CAIADSGRETQYF
>TRBJ1-2|NA|11|TRBV5-1|NA
TGCGCCAGCAGGGACTCGTATGGCTACACCTTC
CASRDSYGYTF
>TRBJ1-2|TRBD1|13|TRBV12-3/TRBV12-4|NA
TGTGCCAGCAGATTCCGGGACAGCTATGGCTACACCTTC
CASRFRDSYGYTF
>TRBJ2-7|TRBD2|16|TRBV5-4|few
TGTGCCAGCAGCTTGGGGACTAGCGGGGACTCCTACGAGCAGTACTTC
CASSLGTSGDSYEQYF
>TRBJ2-3|NA|18|TRBV11-2|NA
TGTGCCAGCAGCTTAGGCCCTCGGACAGAACGAAACACAGATACGCAGTATTTT
CASSLGPRTERNTDTQYF
>TRBJ1-2|NA|12|TRBV7-8|few
TGTGCCAGCAGCCCAGACATATATGGCTACACCTTC
CASSPDIYGYTF
>TRBJ2-7|TRBD1|13|TRBV3-1/TRBV3-2|NA
TGTGCCAGCAGCCAAGTGAGGGGGCGGGAGCAGTACTTC
CASSQVRGREQYF
>TRBJ1-1|TRBD1|14|TRBV6-5|NA
TGTGCCAGCAGCCTCGACAGGGGATGGACTGAAGCTTTCTTT
CASSLDRGWTEAFF
>TRBJ2-3|NA|15|TRBV11-1|NA
TGTGCCAGCAGCACCCGGACACCTAGCACAGATACGCAGTATTTT
CASSTRTPSTDTQYF
>TRBJ1-5|NA|15|TRBV27|NA
TGTGCCAGCAGTCCCGGTGGGAGGAACAATCAGCCCCAGCATTTT
CASSPGGRNNQPQHF
>TRBJ1-1|TRBD1|14|TRBV7-9|NA
TGTGCCAGCAGCTCCCAGGGGGGTACAACTGAAGCTTTCTTT
CASSSQGGTTEAFF
>TRBJ1-6|NA|15|TRBV6-5|once
TGTGCCAGCAGTTACTCAGCAGATTATAATTCACCCCTCCACTTT
CASSYSADYNSPLHF
>TRBJ1-2|NA|13|TRBV7-6|NA
TGTGCCAGCGGGAGCGGACCTAACTATGGCTACACCTTC
CASGSGPNYGYTF
>TRBJ1-5|TRBD1|15|TRBV10-2|NA
TGCGCCAGCAGTGTCCAGGGGGCTGGCAATCAGCCCCAGCATTTT
CASSVQGAGNQPQHF